These 2 T cell receptor beta chains originate from one sample sequenced in a study of blood T cell repertoires in COVID-19. Assay used: immunoSEQ multiplex PCR; TCRdb lists only in-frame clones, some missing. The sample consists of around 300,000 clones, approximately 86% of them appearing once. The sequenced sample was PBMCs or T cells enriched from blood (not recorded which). These receptors all come from a woman aged 30 to 39 who had recovered from COVID-19.

The chain recombines TRBV10-2 with TRBJ2-2, with 8 nucleotides matching TRBD1. The ends lost 9 bases at V and 6 bases at J; junction bases unmatched: 12. CDR3 length: 15 residues. CDR1 WSHSY and CDR2 SAAADI come from the germline V gene. The CDR3 loop reads CASRITGGWAGELFF. The CDR3 DNA reads TGCGCCAGTCGTATTACAGGGGGTTGGGCCGGGGAGCTGTTTTTT.

V and J are TRBV5-1 and TRBJ1-3; possible D gene TRBD1, 5 bases. This CDR3 is built from 16 residues. CDR1 and CDR2 from the germline V gene are SGHRS and YFSETQ. V was trimmed by 4 bases and J by 0 bases, leaving 14 bases between them. The CDR3 is CASSRGGTFSGNTIYF. The CDR3 DNA sequence: TGCGCCAGCAGCCGGGGCGGGACCTTCTCTGGAAACACCATATATTTT.